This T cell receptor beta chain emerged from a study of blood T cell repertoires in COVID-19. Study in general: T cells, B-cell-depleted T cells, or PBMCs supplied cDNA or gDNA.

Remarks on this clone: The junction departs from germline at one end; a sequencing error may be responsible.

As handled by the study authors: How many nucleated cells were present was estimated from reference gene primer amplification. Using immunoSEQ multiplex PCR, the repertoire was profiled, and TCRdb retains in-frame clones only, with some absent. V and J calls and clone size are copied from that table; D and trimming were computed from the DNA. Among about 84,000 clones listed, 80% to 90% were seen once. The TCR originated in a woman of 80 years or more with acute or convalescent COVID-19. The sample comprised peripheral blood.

DNA for the CDR3: TGTACCAGCTCACCACCTATGGACAACAACTATGGCTACACCTTC. Encoded protein: CTSSPPMDNNYGYTF. The chain carries TRBV18 and TRBJ1-2; weak D call: TRBD1 (5 bases). Per germline, CDR1 KGHSH and CDR2 LQKENI. The CDR3 runs 15 residues.